These 19 T cell receptor beta chains were sequenced from one sample in a study of blood T cells in healthy people across ages. Alongside a J-beta primer mix, a sample-barcoded 5' primer served in a second PCR lasting about 6 to 12 cycles. Using its own MiXCR run on the 5' RACE reads, TCRdb lists one record per CDR3 protein. The table includes around 870,000 distinct CDR3 sequences, roughly 26% detected once. Sequenced: blood. These receptors all come from a woman older than 75 in good health.

The V gene is TRBV30, the J gene TRBJ1-1; 7 bases match TRBD1. V was pared by 1 base and J by 3 bases, with 5 bases of the junction left unmatched. Germline loops: CDR1 GTSNPN, CDR2 SVGIG (reference sequence). The length of the CDR3 is 14 residues. DNA of the CDR3: TGTGCCTGGAGTGCTATGACAGGGTACACTGAAGCTTTCTTT. Translation: CAWSAMTGYTEAFF.

This clonotype came up once. The genes are TRBV30 and TRBJ1-1, with unresolved D. This CDR3 region has 11 residues. Germline CDR1 reads GTSNPN; CDR2 reads SVGIG (reference sequence). V was trimmed by 2 bases and J by 8 bases, leaving 9 bases between them. CDR3 coding DNA: TGTGCCTGGAGTTGGGAGCAGGAAGCTTTCTTT. Encoded protein: CAWSWEQEAFF. The whole variable domain, remainder taken from reference TRBV30 and TRBJ1-1, is SQTIHQWPATLVQPVGSPLSLECTVEGTSNPNLYWYRQAAGRGLQLLFYSVGIGQISSEVPQNLSASRPQDRQFILSSKKLLLSDSGFYLCAWSWEQEAFFGQGTRLTVV.

The CDR3 loop is CAISGSSSYNEQFF. The CDR3, as DNA: TGTGCCATCTCAGGGTCGAGCTCCTACAATGAGCAGTTCTTC. The chain carries TRBV10-3 and TRBJ2-1, with a tentative D call TRBD1 (5 bases). The CDR3 is made up of 14 amino acids. V was pared by 8 bases and J by 0 bases, with 11 bases between. Germline values: CDR1 ENHRY, CDR2 SYGVKD.

This clonotype was detected only a few times. This sequence joins TRBV7-6 and TRBJ2-2; TRBD2 aligns across 8 bases. The CDR3 extends over 17 amino acids. The J segment lost 7 bases and the V segment lost 5 bases, leaving 15 bases of the junction unmatched. Germline V gene data show CDR1 as SGHVS and CDR2 as FNYEAQ. The CDR3 reads CASSPRDGGGPVGELFF. The CDR3 DNA reads TGTGCCAGCAGCCCCCGAGACGGGGGGGGGCCGGTCGGGGAGCTGTTTTTT.

A remark on this clonotype: A read error may explain this, as a much larger clone is one base away. The rearrangement uses TRBV6-2 or TRBV6-3 and TRBJ1-2, with D tentatively TRBD1 (5 bases). This CDR3 is built from 17 residues. The V end lost 6 bases, the J end lost 3 bases, and 23 bases lay between the germline ends. Per the germline V gene, CDR1 is MNHEY and CDR2 is SVGEGT. CDR3 sequence reads: CASSTPQRRGRDYGYTF. The DNA for the CDR3 is TGTGCCAGCAGCACTCCCCAACGGAGGGGCAGGGACTATGGCTACACCTTC.

This chain joins TRBV20-1 and TRBJ2-1, with 11 bases fitting TRBD2. The CDR3 totals 13 residues. Unmatched junction bases numbered 9, after V lost 3 bases and J lost 14 bases. Germline V gene lookup returns CDR1 DFQATT and CDR2 SNEGSKA (reference sequence). CDR3 in amino acids: CSARPASGGQEFF. CDR3 DNA sequence: TGCAGTGCTAGGCCGGCTAGCGGGGGGCAAGAGTTCTTC.

This clonotype was counted many times. The chain is built from TRBV4-1 and TRBJ2-4, with TRBD1 identical over 7 bases. Losses at the gene ends were 4 bases for V and 12 bases for J; bases not matched to a gene: 6. The CDR3 sequence is 12 residues long. Germline CDR1 and CDR2: MGHRA and YSYEKL. CDR3 in amino acids: CASSRETGTQYF. In DNA, the CDR3 is TGCGCCAGCAGCCGAGAGACAGGGACTCAGTACTTC.

Ten or more counts support this clonotype. The rearrangement links TRBV5-1 to TRBJ1-2, with TRBD1 as a possible D gene (6 bases). This CDR3 is built from 15 residues. The V gene lost 1 base and the J gene lost 4 bases, with 14 bases spanning the gap. Germline V gene data show CDR1 as SGHRS and CDR2 as YFSETQ. Here the CDR3 DNA reads TGCGCCAGCAGCTTGAACTCAGGGGTGGCCTATGGCTACACCTTC. Translating gives CASSLNSGVAYGYTF.

This clonotype occurred many times. V gene TRBV2 combines with J gene TRBJ1-5, with D perhaps matching TRBD1 (5 bases). The CDR3 totals 16 residues. V gave up 3 bases and J gave up 2 bases, with 14 bases separating them. CDR1 is SNHLY and CDR2 is FYNNEI in the germline V gene. As DNA, the CDR3 is TGTGCCAGCAGTGATCACGGACTAGGGGGCAATCAGCCCCAGCATTTT. Its protein is CASSDHGLGGNQPQHF.

This clonotype came up many times. This chain uses TRBV7-8 with TRBJ2-1; D unclear. Per germline, CDR1 SGHVS and CDR2 FQNEAQ. V lost 2 bases to trimming and J lost 5 bases, with 19 bases between them. The CDR3 loop spans 17 amino acids. The CDR3 DNA sequence: TGTGCCAGCAGCTTAACTCCCCCCACCTCCCCTAACAATGAGCAGTTCTTC. Translating gives CASSLTPPTSPNNEQFF.

This clonotype was counted at least ten times. This chain links TRBV11-1 with TRBJ2-3; TRBD2 aligns across 10 bases. The germline gives CDR1 SGHAT, CDR2 FQDESV (reference sequence). CDR3 length: 16 residues. V dropped 3 bases and J dropped 2; count of bases not matched to a gene: 5. CDR3 nucleotide sequence: TGTGCCAGCAGCTTCATTAGCGGGGGGACCACAGATACGCAGTATTTT. Amino acid sequence: CASSFISGGTTDTQYF.

This clonotype was seen a few times. Possible read error: a much larger clone is one base away. The chain links TRBV7-9 to TRBJ2-6; possibly TRBD1 for D (5 bases). This CDR3 contains 14 residues. Germline values: CDR1 SEHNR, CDR2 FQNEAQ (reference sequence). The CDR3 coding sequence is TGTGCCAGCAGCTACGACTCTGGGGCCAACGTCCCGACTTTC. Its protein is CASSYDSGANVPTF.

The chain links TRBV28 to TRBJ2-7; D remains unclear. The CDR3 runs 15 residues. Trimming took 5 bases from V and 5 from J, leaving 19 bases between them. The germline gives CDR1 MDHEN, CDR2 SYDVKM. As DNA, the CDR3 is TGTGCCAGCAGTCCCCCCCGACTGACTCCTAACGAGCAGTACTTC. Translation gives CASSPPRLTPNEQYF.

This clonotype was seen only once. The rearrangement uses TRBV11-2 and TRBJ2-7; D gene unclear. With the DNA end fitting TRBJ2-5 better, the J assignment may be wrong. Germline loops: CDR1 SGHAT, CDR2 FQNNGV. This CDR3 is 13 amino acids long. The CDR3 reads CASSPAVRETQYF. CDR3 nucleotide sequence: TGTGCCAGCAGCCCCGCGGTGAGGGAGACCCAGTACTTC.

The chain carries TRBV19 and TRBJ1-4, with TRBD1 identical over 7 bases. CDR1 is LNHDA, CDR2 SQIVND, per germline (reference sequence). This CDR3 spans 14 amino acids. Trimming cost V 11 bases and J 7 bases; bases outside gene matches: 13. CDR3 DNA sequence: TGTGCCTCGCGTAAAGGGGGCTCAAGTGAAAAACTGTTTTTT. It encodes CASRKGGSSEKLFF.

The chain joins TRBV28 to TRBJ2-1; D unresolved. Trimming removed 3 bases at V and 4 bases at J, with 7 bases between. Germline-derived CDR1 and CDR2 are MDHEN and SYDVKM. This CDR3 has 13 residues. The DNA of the CDR3 is TGTGCCAGCAGTTTTCAAGTATACAATGAGCAGTTCTTC. Protein sequence: CASSFQVYNEQFF.

For this clonotype: A much bigger clone sits one base away, suggesting this may be a read error. The V call is TRBV21-1, the J call TRBJ2-5; TRBD2 is the table's D call, not checked against the DNA. The assigned J gene may be wrong: the sequence end matches TRBJ2-1 better. TRBV21-1 is shown as a pseudogene. The CDR3 is 17 residues long. The CDR3 DNA is TGTGCCAGCAGCACTGAGGGTAGCGGGGGACTCCAAGAGACCCAGTTCTTC. Translation gives CASSTEGSGGLQETQFF.

This clonotype has at least ten counts. The rearrangement joins TRBV6-2 or TRBV6-3 to TRBJ2-6; 9 bases match TRBD1. Germline CDR1 reads MNHEY; CDR2 reads SVGEGT. V lost 2 bases, J lost 2 bases, and 7 bases stayed unmatched. This CDR3 is 18 amino acids long. The CDR3 reads CASSYLHRGRPGANVLTF. The CDR3 DNA reads TGTGCCAGCAGTTACCTTCACAGGGGGCGCCCTGGGGCCAACGTCCTGACTTTC.

This clonotype was picked up many times. The chain couples TRBV5-6 to TRBJ1-2, with 7 bases matching TRBD1. CDR1 SGHDT and CDR2 YYEEEE come from the germline V gene. The CDR3 has 12 amino acids. Trimming took 4 bases from V and 7 from J; bases not matched to a gene: 4. The CDR3 sequence is CASSHTGAGYTF. Written as DNA, the CDR3 is TGTGCCAGCAGCCATACAGGGGCTGGCTACACCTTC. Based on the CDR3 plus reference TRBV5-6 and TRBJ1-2, the full variable domain is DAGVTQSPTHLIKTRGQQVTLRCSPKSGHDTVSWYQQALGQGPQFIFQYYEEEERQRGNFPDRFSGHQFPNYSSELNVNALLLGDSALYLCASSHTGAGYTFGSGTRLTVV.